One and the same sample provided the 7 T cell receptor beta chains below, sequenced in a study of shared T cell receptors in the human thymus. Sequenced by immunoSEQ multiplex PCR; TCRdb stores in-frame clones only, minus some. The sample holds more than 300,000 clones, 85% to 95% seen once. Material for sequencing was thymocytes. Receptors were obtained from a human donor.

The chain joins TRBV7-2 to TRBJ2-7; 10 bases map to TRBD2. J was trimmed by 2 bases and V by 1 base; bases with no gene match: 14. Germline V lookup: CDR1 SGHTA, CDR2 FQGNSA. The CDR3 contains 19 residues. CDR3 loop: CASSLGAELAGARAYEQYF. Here the CDR3 DNA reads TGTGCCAGCAGCTTAGGGGCGGAGCTAGCGGGAGCAAGGGCCTACGAGCAGTACTTC.

V is TRBV5-4 and J is TRBJ1-5, with 8 bases that match TRBD1. CDR1 SGHNT and CDR2 YYREEE come from the germline V gene (reference sequence). This CDR3 region has 16 residues. V lost 4 bases, J lost 1 base, and 7 bases stayed unmatched. The CDR3 bases are TGTGCCAGCAGCACAGACAGGGGAAAGAGCAATCAGCCCCAGCATTTT. Residues: CASSTDRGKSNQPQHF.

The chain carries TRBV9 and TRBJ2-5; a possible D gene is TRBD1 (6 bases). TRBJ2-7 matches the DNA end more closely, so the J call is doubtful. CDR1 is SGDLS, CDR2 YYNGEE, per germline. The CDR3 contains 17 residues. CDR3 residues: CASSDPPRGNGSYEQYF. The DNA for the CDR3 is TGTGCCAGCAGCGATCCCCCCAGGGGCAATGGGTCCTACGAGCAGTACTTC.

The rearrangement uses TRBV28 and TRBJ2-7; TRBD1 matches at 9 bases. The trim removed 1 base at V and 5 bases at J, leaving 12 bases unmatched. Germline CDR1 is MDHEN and CDR2 is SYDVKM. The CDR3 extends over 17 amino acids. The CDR3 nucleotides are TGTGCCAGCAGTTTATTGGGGGACAGGGTGGATTTCAACGAGCAGTACTTC. Its protein is CASSLLGDRVDFNEQYF.

The J gene is TRBJ1-3, the V gene TRBV7-8; no reliable D call. The CDR3 length is 16 residues. The germline CDR1 and CDR2 sequences are SGHVS and FQNEAQ. The ends were cut back, 0 bases at V and 4 bases at J, with 13 bases in the middle. For the CDR3, the DNA is TGTGCCAGCAGCTTAGCGGGCCCACCGGAGGGAAACACCATATATTTT. This gives the protein CASSLAGPPEGNTIYF.

The chain links TRBV27 to TRBJ2-7, with 12 bases that match TRBD2. Germline-derived CDR1 and CDR2 are MNHEY and SMNVEV (reference sequence). V shed 6 bases, J shed 5 bases, and the junction held 8 bases outside the gene matches. The CDR3 is 15 amino acids. The CDR3, as DNA: TGTGCCAGCAGGTCAGGGACTAGCGGGTCCCACGAGCAGTACTTC. This gives the protein CASRSGTSGSHEQYF.

The chain couples TRBV29-1 to TRBJ2-3, with 14 positions matching TRBD2. The V and J ends lost 7 bases and 4 bases, in that order; junction bases with no gene match: 4. The germline CDR1 and CDR2 sequences are SQVTM and ANQGSEA. The CDR3 spans 14 residues. CDR3 protein: CSEGTSGSPDTQYF. The DNA of the CDR3 is TGCAGCGAAGGGACTAGCGGGAGCCCAGATACGCAGTATTTT.